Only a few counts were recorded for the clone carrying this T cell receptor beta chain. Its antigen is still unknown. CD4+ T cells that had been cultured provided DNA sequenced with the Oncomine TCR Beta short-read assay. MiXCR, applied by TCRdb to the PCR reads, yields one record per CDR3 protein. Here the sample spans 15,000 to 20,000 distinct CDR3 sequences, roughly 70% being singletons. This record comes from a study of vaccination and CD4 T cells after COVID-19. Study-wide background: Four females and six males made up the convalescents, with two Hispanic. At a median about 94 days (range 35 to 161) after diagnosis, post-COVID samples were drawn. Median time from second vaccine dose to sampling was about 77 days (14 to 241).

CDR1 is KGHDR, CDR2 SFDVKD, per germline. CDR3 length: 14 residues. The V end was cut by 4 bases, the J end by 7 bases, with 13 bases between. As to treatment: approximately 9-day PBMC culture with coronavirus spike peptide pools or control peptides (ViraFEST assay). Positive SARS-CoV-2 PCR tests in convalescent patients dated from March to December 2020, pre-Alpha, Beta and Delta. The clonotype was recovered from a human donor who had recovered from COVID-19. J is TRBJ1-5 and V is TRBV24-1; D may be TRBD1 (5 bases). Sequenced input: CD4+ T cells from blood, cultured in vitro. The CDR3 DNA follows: TGTGCCACCAGTGACTCAGGGATTGAGCAGCCCCAGCATTTT. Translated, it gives CATSDSGIEQPQHF.